Only a few counts were recorded for the clone carrying this TCR beta chain. Its antigen is unidentified. Data came from immunoSEQ multiplex PCR; TCRdb stores just in-frame clones and leaves some out. Of some 110,000 clones listed, around 84% are singletons. This sample is drawn from a study of radiotherapy plus CTLA-4 blockade in lung cancer. Study conclusions and caveats: Blood saw expansion of tumor-derived TCR clones after radiotherapy plus ipilimumab. According to reports, early shifts in blood T cell clones, alongside interferon-beta, forecast response most accurately.

Participants had chemo-refractory metastatic non-small-cell lung cancer and were treated with focal radiation plus ipilimumab CTLA-4 blockade. Per germline, CDR1 SGHRS and CDR2 YFSETQ. The J segment lost 7 bases and the V segment lost 2 bases, leaving 3 bases of the junction unmatched. This CDR3 has 13 amino acids. The sequence derives from a human donor with non-small cell lung cancer that progressed on radiotherapy plus ipilimumab. Some clones in this sample may be carry-over from other donors' samples. V is TRBV5-1 and J is TRBJ1-5; TRBD1 matches 7 bases. Here the sequenced sample was peripheral blood, taken from a patient treated with radiotherapy plus ipilimumab. The CDR3 sequence is CASSFSGGQPQHF. CDR3 DNA sequence: TGCGCCAGCAGCTTCTCAGGGGGACAGCCCCAGCATTTT.